Listed below are T cell receptor beta chains from one sample, sequenced in a study of CD8 T cells in Susac syndrome. TCRdb called the immunoSEQ multiplex PCR reads again in MiXCR, with one record for every CDR3 protein. Seen here are around 71,000 distinct CDR3 sequences, roughly 95% observed once, and the top ten hold 0.085% to 0.14%. Sequencing input: CD4+ T cells from PBMCs. These receptors all come from a human donor with multiple sclerosis. CDR3s include the opening cysteine and the closing phenylalanine or tryptophan. D genes are given only for firm matches. Expanded clones are given a class, and other clones once, few, many or no size at all.

clone_size	v_call	cdr3_length	d_call	j_call	cdr3_nt	cdr3_aa
-	TRBV11-3	17	TRBD1	TRBJ2-7	TGTGCCAGCAGCTTAGATTCGGGACAGGGGGGCTCCCACGAGCAGTACTTC	CASSLDSGQGGSHEQYF
-	TRBV13	14	-	TRBJ2-3	TGTGCCAGCAGCTTAGTGGGGGCCACAGATACGCAGTATTTT	CASSLVGATDTQYF
-	TRBV12-3/TRBV12-4	13	TRBD1	TRBJ1-5	TGTGCCAGCAGTGGGACAGGGGGCAGGCCCCAGCATTTT	CASSGTGGRPQHF
-	TRBV24-1	17	TRBD1	TRBJ1-1	TGTGCCACCAGGAGAGGGGAGGGGGGGACAGATAACACTGAAGCTTTCTTT	CATRRGEGGTDNTEAFF
-	TRBV7-2	15	-	TRBJ2-5	TGTGCCAGCAGCCCAAACGGGATCAAAGGGGAGACCCAGTACTTC	CASSPNGIKGETQYF
-	TRBV7-2	14	TRBD1	TRBJ1-2	TGTGCCAGCAGCTTGGGACAGCAGGCGGGAGGCTACACCTTC	CASSLGQQAGGYTF
once	TRBV3-1	14	TRBD1	TRBJ1-2	TGTGCCAGCAGCCTCCTGGACAGGGGCCATGGCTACACCTTC	CASSLLDRGHGYTF
-	TRBV10-3	15	TRBD1	TRBJ1-6	TGTGCCATCAGTGCCGCCCCCAGGGGGGATTCACCCCTCCACTTT	CAISAAPRGDSPLHF
-	TRBV5-5	15	-	TRBJ2-2	TGTGCCAGCAGCTTGTTAGGGTCGAGCACCGGGGAGCTGTTTTTT	CASSLLGSSTGELFF
-	TRBV12-3/TRBV12-4	13	-	TRBJ1-2	TGTGCCAGCAGTTTTGTTACAGGGATGGGCTACACCTTC	CASSFVTGMGYTF
once	TRBV7-2	15	-	TRBJ2-7	TGTGCCAGCAGCTTAGTGGCCGGCACTACCTACGAGCAGTACTTC	CASSLVAGTTYEQYF
-	TRBV4-1	15	TRBD1	TRBJ1-3	TGCGCCAGCAGCCAAGGACAGGGAACTGGAAACACCATATATTTT	CASSQGQGTGNTIYF
-	TRBV10-3	13	-	TRBJ2-5	TGTGCCATCAGTGAGGGGGTTGAAGAGACCCAGTACTTC	CAISEGVEETQYF
-	TRBV6-6	14	-	TRBJ2-2	TGTGCCAGCAGTATAACACGGAACACCGGGGAGCTGTTTTTT	CASSITRNTGELFF
-	TRBV7-8	14	-	TRBJ2-1	TGTGCCAGCAGCGCCGGGAGCTCCTACAATGAGCAGTTCTTC	CASSAGSSYNEQFF
-	TRBV5-1	16	TRBD1	TRBJ1-1	TGCGCCAGCAGCTTGGGGGTGACAGGGAGAAACACTGAAGCTTTCTTT	CASSLGVTGRNTEAFF
-	TRBV5-6	14	-	TRBJ1-6	TGTGCCAGCAGCTTGCGGAGTAGTAATTCACCCCTCCACTTT	CASSLRSSNSPLHF
-	TRBV11-3	13	-	TRBJ1-1	TGTGCCAGCAGCTTAGTAAGGGGCACTGAAGCTTTCTTT	CASSLVRGTEAFF
-	TRBV7-8	13	TRBD2	TRBJ2-1	TGTGCCAGCAGCTCCGGGACTAGCGGCGAGCAGTTCTTC	CASSSGTSGEQFF
-	TRBV2	14	TRBD2	TRBJ2-7	TGTGCCAGCAGTGCCGGGACTACCTCCTACGAGCAGTACTTC	CASSAGTTSYEQYF
-	TRBV12-3/TRBV12-4	14	TRBD1	TRBJ1-1	TGTGCCAGCAGTTTGAACAGGGGGAGCACTGAAGCTTTCTTT	CASSLNRGSTEAFF
-	TRBV29-1	17	-	TRBJ2-3	TGCAGCGTGGAACCTAGCGTTACTGGGCGTTTGATGGATACGCAGTATTTT	CSVEPSVTGRLMDTQYF
-	TRBV3-1	16	-	TRBJ2-7	TGTGCCAGCAGCCAAGATTGGCAGCTTCCCTCCTACGAGCAGTACTTC	CASSQDWQLPSYEQYF
-	TRBV12-3/TRBV12-4	14	-	TRBJ2-7	TGTGCCAGCAGTCCAGACCGGGGGTGGTACGAGCAGTACTTC	CASSPDRGWYEQYF
-	TRBV25-1	16	TRBD1	TRBJ2-3	TGTGCCAGCAGCCGAGGACAGGGAGGATCAGCAGATACGCAGTATTTT	CASSRGQGGSADTQYF
-	TRBV9	15	TRBD1	TRBJ2-7	TGTGCCAGCAGCGCCACGGGACAGGGGGTATACGAGCAGTACTTC	CASSATGQGVYEQYF
-	TRBV5-1	14	TRBD2	TRBJ2-1	TGCGCCAGCAGCCGGACTAGCGGGGGCTTTGAGCAGTTCTTC	CASSRTSGGFEQFF
-	TRBV2	15	-	TRBJ2-3	TGTGCCAGCCAGATCCGGCCGTGGGGGGTGGATACGCAGTATTTT	CASQIRPWGVDTQYF
once	TRBV7-2	12	-	TRBJ2-5	TGTGCCAGCAGCCGGGACCAAGAGACCCAGTACTTC	CASSRDQETQYF
-	TRBV19	15	TRBD1	TRBJ2-2	TGTGCCAGTAGTCTGGGACAGGTAGTCACCGGGGAGCTGTTTTTT	CASSLGQVVTGELFF
-	TRBV6-2/TRBV6-3	11	-	TRBJ2-5	TGTGCCAGCGGTTTGATAGAGACCCAGTACTTC	CASGLIETQYF
-	TRBV30	13	-	TRBJ1-2	TGTGCCTGGAGTGTTTCTTCTAACTATGGCTACACCTTC	CAWSVSSNYGYTF
-	TRBV7-8	14	-	TRBJ2-5	TGTGCCAGCAGCTTAGTTGGGGGCCGAGAGACCCAGTACTTC	CASSLVGGRETQYF
-	TRBV5-1	16	-	TRBJ2-1	TGCGCCAGCAGCTTGGAGGCTAATGGGGGCTACAATGAGCAGTTCTTC	CASSLEANGGYNEQFF
-	TRBV7-9	15	-	TRBJ2-2	TGTGCCAGCAGCCCTAGGCTAGCCAACACCGGGGAGCTGTTTTTT	CASSPRLANTGELFF
-	TRBV19	15	-	TRBJ2-2	TGTGCCAGTAGGTCCGGGGAAATAGGCGCCGGGGAGCTGTTTTTT	CASRSGEIGAGELFF
-	TRBV28	14	-	TRBJ2-1	TGTGCCCTTGGGCTAGGGGACTCCTACAATGAGCAGTTCTTC	CALGLGDSYNEQFF
-	TRBV20-1	13	TRBD2	TRBJ2-5	TGCAGTGCTCCGACTAGCGGGGGGGCGGCCCAGTACTTC	CSAPTSGGAAQYF
-	TRBV28	16	TRBD1	TRBJ2-1	TGTGCCAGCAGTTTTCCCCGGGACAGGGGAGAAAGTGAGCAGTTCTTC	CASSFPRDRGESEQFF
-	TRBV12-3/TRBV12-4	16	TRBD2	TRBJ2-5	TGTGCCAGCAGTCCACGGGTAGCGGGGGACCAAGAGACCCAGTACTTC	CASSPRVAGDQETQYF
-	TRBV5-6	17	TRBD1	TRBJ2-3	TGTGCCAGCAGCTTGGAGGTAACAGGGGATCTGACAGATACGCAGTATTTT	CASSLEVTGDLTDTQYF
-	TRBV20-1	13	-	TRBJ1-1	TGCAGTGCTAGAGATTTGGGGGGAGCTGAAGCTTTCTTT	CSARDLGGAEAFF
-	TRBV5-1	15	-	TRBJ2-3	TGCGCCAGCAGCAATAGCGGTTATAGCACAGATACGCAGTATTTT	CASSNSGYSTDTQYF
-	TRBV5-6	17	TRBD2	TRBJ2-7	TGTGCCAGCAGCTTGGGTGCCGGACTAGCGGGGGCCTACGAGCAGTACTTC	CASSLGAGLAGAYEQYF
-	TRBV12-3/TRBV12-4	12	-	TRBJ1-1	TGTGCCAGCAGGGGGGCGATCACTGAAGCTTTCTTT	CASRGAITEAFF